A single sample is the source of the 14 T cell receptor beta chains below, sequenced in a study of T cells after yellow fever vaccination. TCRdb fed the 5' RACE reads into MiXCR, producing one record per CDR3 protein. This table holds roughly 150,000 distinct CDR3 sequences, 7% to 9% found once. Here the sequenced sample was CD4+ T cells sorted from PBMCs, taken 5 days after the yellow fever booster vaccination. These receptors were taken from a man aged 25 to 45 who received the YFV17D yellow fever vaccine.

As concerns this clonotype: This clone may be a read error of a much larger clone one base away. V and J are TRBV24-1 and TRBJ2-1; D might be TRBD1 or TRBD2, each matching 5 bases. The CDR3 covers 15 residues. Trimming removed 9 bases from V and 5 bases from J, with 19 bases in between. Germline CDR1 reads KGHDR; CDR2 reads SFDVKD. The CDR3 region has the DNA TGTGCCACCGGTTCAGAGGGGCACCAGGACAATGAGCAGTTCTTC. Its protein is CATGSEGHQDNEQFF.

This clonotype was picked up many times. CDR3 nucleotide sequence: TGTGCCAGCAGTTTTTTTTACAAAAGGAGCTCCTACGAGCAGTACTTC. Translated, it gives CASSFFYKRSSYEQYF. The chain is built from TRBV28 and TRBJ2-7; no clear D. The CDR3 extends over 16 amino acids. Trimming removed 3 bases at V and 0 bases at J, with 15 bases between. The V gene's germline CDR1 is MDHEN and CDR2 SYDVKM.

This clonotype was found many times. The chain employs TRBV2 and TRBJ2-7; TRBD1 matches at 8 bases. CDR3 size: 13 residues. The V segment lost 6 bases and the J segment 5 bases; nucleotides outside the gene matches: 6. Germline V gene sequence: CDR1 SNHLY, CDR2 FYNNEI. Here the CDR3 reads CASSGQGIHEQYF. As DNA, the CDR3 is TGTGCCAGCAGCGGACAGGGTATCCACGAGCAGTACTTC.

This clonotype was detected ten times or more. The V and J genes are TRBV2 and TRBJ1-1; no reliable D call. Trimming left V 3 bases short and J 3 bases short, with 11 bases between. In germline, CDR1 is SNHLY, CDR2 FYNNEI. The CDR3 loop spans 14 amino acids. The CDR3 loop is CASSEWGAYTEAFF. CDR3 coding DNA: TGTGCCAGCAGTGAGTGGGGAGCGTACACTGAAGCTTTCTTT.

The V call is TRBV4-2, the J call TRBJ2-7; unclear D gene. This CDR3 region has 14 residues. CDR1 and CDR2 from the germline V gene are LGHNA and YNFKEQ. Trimming pared 1 base from V and 0 bases from J, leaving 7 bases between. The CDR3 is CASSQAAPSYEQYF. The CDR3 bases are TGTGCCAGCAGCCAAGCAGCCCCCTCCTACGAGCAGTACTTC.

This clonotype was picked up many times. The chain carries TRBV29-1 and TRBJ2-5, with 10 bases lining up with TRBD1. The CDR3 length is 16 residues. Trimming removed 8 bases from V and 4 bases from J; junction bases left unmatched: 16. The germline V gene encodes CDR1 SQVTM and CDR2 ANQGSEA. CDR3 sequence reads: CSLTDRGRRAGETQYF. CDR3 DNA: TGCAGCCTAACCGACAGGGGGCGAAGGGCGGGAGAGACCCAGTACTTC.

At least ten counts were recorded for this clonotype. The chain uses TRBV5-1 and TRBJ2-6, with D unclear. The CDR3 spans 15 residues. CDR1 and CDR2 (germline): SGHRS, YFSETQ. The ends were cut back, 4 bases at V and 0 bases at J, with 8 bases in the middle. Here the CDR3 reads CASSHASSGANVLTF. For the CDR3, the DNA is TGCGCCAGCAGCCACGCCAGCTCTGGGGCCAACGTCCTGACTTTC.

The sample holds many counts of this clonotype. The V and J genes are TRBV18 and TRBJ2-7; no firm D call. The germline CDR1 and CDR2 sequences are KGHSH and LQKENI. Trimming removed 2 bases from V and 6 bases from J, with 17 bases in between. The CDR3 length is 15 residues. The CDR3 region has the DNA TGTGCCAGCTCACCATCTGGAGCTCCGACCGCCGAGCAGTACTTC. Translation: CASSPSGAPTAEQYF.

This clonotype was seen at least ten times. V is TRBV20-1 and J is TRBJ2-1, with TRBD2 identical over 16 bases. This CDR3 has 16 residues. V gave up 6 bases and J gave up 4 bases; unmatched junction bases: 6. Germline CDR1 reads DFQATT; CDR2 reads SNEGSKA (reference sequence). CDR3 sequence reads: CSALGLAGGPYNEQFF. The CDR3 DNA reads TGCAGTGCCCTGGGACTAGCGGGAGGGCCTTACAATGAGCAGTTCTTC.

Many counts were recorded for this clonotype. The CDR3 sequence is CASSLVKGGRWNEQFF. The CDR3 nucleotides read TGCGCCAGCAGCCTTGTGAAGGGTGGACGGTGGAATGAGCAGTTCTTC. The chain employs TRBV5-1 and TRBJ2-1; D gene unclear. CDR3 length: 16 amino acids. Germline V gene data show CDR1 as SGHRS and CDR2 as YFSETQ. Trimming shortened V by 4 bases and J by 7 bases, and 21 bases separated the two germline ends.

In this sample, this clonotype turned up a few times. V usage is TRBV5-1 and J usage is TRBJ2-1; the D gene is possibly TRBD2 (5 bases). The germline gives CDR1 SGHRS, CDR2 YFSETQ. The CDR3 sequence is 14 residues long. Trimming left V 0 bases short and J 3 bases short, with 7 bases between. CDR3: CASSLDGDYNEQFF. The CDR3 DNA follows: TGCGCCAGCAGCTTGGACGGGGACTACAATGAGCAGTTCTTC. Full variable domain (remainder filled in from reference TRBV5-1 and TRBJ2-1): KAGVTQTPRYLIKTRGQQVTLSCSPISGHRSVSWYQQTPGQGLQFLFEYFSETQRNKGNFPGRFSGRQFSNSRSEMNVSTLELGDSALYLCASSLDGDYNEQFFGPGTRLTVL.

This clonotype occurred once. This could be a read error, since a much larger clone is one nucleotide away. V usage is TRBV28 and J usage is TRBJ2-7; D remains unclear. Germline CDR1 MDHEN, CDR2 SYDVKM. CDR3 length equals 15 residues. V was shortened by 10 bases and J by 3 bases, with 22 bases between the two germline ends. CDR3 sequence: CATSRDETLIYEQYF. DNA of the CDR3: TGTGCCACTTCCAGAGATGAGACCCTAATCTACGAGCAGTACTTC.

This clonotype was seen only a few times. This rearrangement joins TRBV6-5 to TRBJ1-3, with D perhaps TRBD1 (5 bases). The CDR3 runs to 15 residues. Germline V gene lookup returns CDR1 MNHEY and CDR2 SVGAGI. Trimming stripped 7 bases from V and 2 bases from J, with 15 bases between. The CDR3 protein is CASTRDLGPGNTIYF. The CDR3 DNA sequence: TGTGCCAGCACCCGGGACCTAGGGCCTGGAAACACCATATATTTT.

This clonotype was picked up many times. The chain employs TRBV7-2 and TRBJ2-7, with 7 bases fitting TRBD1. The CDR3 has 14 amino acids. The germline gives CDR1 SGHTA, CDR2 FQGNSA. Trimming took 1 base from V and 5 from J; bases not matched to a gene: 5. DNA of the CDR3: TGTGCCAGCAGCTTAGAACAGGGGTGGAACGAGCAGTACTTC. Its protein product is CASSLEQGWNEQYF.